The T cell receptor (beta chain) described here comes from a study of Tregs in tolerant kidney transplant recipients. Background on the study: Sorted recipient Tregs were expanded on donor B cells with IL-2, restimulated day 11.

Details on this clone: Its specificity is not known.

Measured with immunoSEQ multiplex PCR; TCRdb has only the in-frame clones, and not every one. The sample lists around 11,000 clones; around nine tenths were seen once. The V and J ends lost 5 bases and 6 bases respectively, with 13 bases between them. CDR1 is SGHTA, CDR2 FQGNSA, per germline. The CDR3 is 13 residues long. Study-wide results and caveats: Validation in larger populations is needed because few patients were studied. The most relevant donor-specific Treg TCRbeta repertoire apparently came from expansion with activated donor B cells.

This clonotype was obtained from a human patient who received a combined kidney and bone marrow transplant. This material consisted of Tregs from blood cultured with allogeneic cells, taken before the transplant. V gene TRBV7-2 combines with J gene TRBJ1-2; D gene uncertain. CDR3: CASSVAGGNGYTF. As DNA, the CDR3 is TGTGCCAGCAGCGTGGCAGGTGGGAATGGCTACACCTTC. Together with reference TRBV7-2 and TRBJ1-2, the CDR3 gives the full variable domain: GAGVSQSPSNKVTEKGKDVELRCDPISGHTALYWYRQSLGQGLEFLIYFQGNSAPDKSGLPSDRFSAERTGGSVSTLTIQRTQQEDSAVYLCASSVAGGNGYTFGSGTRLTVV.